This T cell receptor beta chain emerged from a study of shared clonotypes between healthy human individuals. Study outcomes and limitations: Genetic and exposure-history diversity was limited by the few donors.

Healthy HIV-negative adults without recent acute infections or vaccinations served as donors. Unsorted samples drew genomic DNA from 70 million to 95 million PBMCs. The CDR3 consists of 14 residues. Trimming took 7 bases from V and 1 from J; bases not matched to a gene: 6. CDR1 and CDR2 (germline): SQVTM, ANQGSEA. A remark on this clone: Its specificity is unknown.

It was on ten immunoSEQ deep assay plates that unsorted PBMC DNA was sequenced. Clones were read by immunoSEQ multiplex PCR, and TCRdb kept only the in-frame ones, dropping some. This table has 400,000 to 600,000 clones, more than 75% appearing once. This sequence originates from a woman between 40 and 55 years old in good health. Some clones in this sample may be carry-over from other donors' samples. The chain couples TRBV29-1 to TRBJ2-2; 7 bases agree with TRBD1. Sample: PBMCs. The CDR3 coding sequence is TGCAGCGCCGAGGGGGCAATGAACACCGGGGAGCTGTTTTTT. Amino acid sequence: CSAEGAMNTGELFF.